This T cell receptor (beta chain) was obtained from a study of cytomegalovirus exposure and HLA in healthy donors. Points from the study as a whole: Published work reported that the classifier diagnosed cytomegalovirus status with high specificity and sensitivity. The study found most TCR sequences rare, yet found some public TCRs in many donors. TCR beta chains numbering approximately 150 were designated cytomegalovirus-associated.

As to this clone: As yet, its antigen is unknown.

The method was immunoSEQ multiplex PCR; TCRdb's version includes in-frame clones alone and lacks a portion of them. The sample yields around 350,000 clones, roughly 90% seen once. The donors were in the approximately 120-subject validation cohort; that cohort was separate from the 666-subject first cohort. The CDR3 runs to 16 residues. Trimming removed 6 bases from V and 3 bases from J; junction bases left unmatched: 9. Germline assignment: CDR1 SNHLY and CDR2 FYNNEI. The specimen was PBMCs. The receptor comes from a woman aged 18-29 years in good health and CMV-seronegative. The genes are TRBV2 and TRBJ1-5; 9 bases are a match to TRBD1. The DNA of the CDR3 is TGTGCCAGCAGAGCGGACAGGGGAGATCCCAATCAGCCCCAGCATTTT. Amino acids: CASRADRGDPNQPQHF.